Given below is one T cell receptor (beta chain) in context. Its antigen is still unknown. The data are from a study of T cells expressing NK-cell markers. At the level of the study: Each TCR beta repertoire originated in sorted T cells that were CD3+CD56+NKG2C+, CD3+CD56+NKG2C- or CD3+CD56-NKG2C+. Whole-study results and caveats: No clear determination of HCMV specificity was made for expanded NKG2C+ T cell clones.

Germline V gives CDR1 SGHRS, CDR2 YFSETQ. This CDR3 is built from 15 residues. TCRdb re-called the 5' RACE reads and catalogs CDR3 proteins one per entry, DNA excluded. Its listing shows 350,000 to 400,000 distinct CDR3 sequences. The clonotype originates from a woman aged 45-60 years in good health. V usage is TRBV5-1 and J usage is TRBJ1-2. Sequences were obtained from blood T cells: a sorted CD56 or NKG2C T cell subset, CD4+ or CD8+ T cells, or bulk PBMC T cells (not recorded which). The CDR3 loop is CASSLEAEFTYGYTF.